The 4 T cell receptor beta chains below come from one sample, sequenced in a study of cytomegalovirus exposure and HLA in healthy donors. Researchers ran the PCR with 60 Vbeta and 13 Jbeta primers. Repertoires were generated with immunoSEQ multiplex PCR, while TCRdb's copy carries only in-frame clones and drops some. The sample has fewer than 110,000 clones, approximately 66% seen once; the top ten hold 2.5% to 4%. The source material was PBMCs. These receptors originate from a woman aged 45-59 years in good health and CMV-seronegative.

The chain couples TRBV25-1 to TRBJ1-4; TRBD1 matches at 11 bases. V lost 6 bases and J lost 6; bases outside the gene matches: 12. This CDR3 is built from 17 residues. Germline CDR1 and CDR2: MGHDK and SYGVNS. The CDR3 coding sequence is TGTGCCAGCAGACCCGGGACAGGGGGATTCGGGTATGAAAAACTGTTTTTT. This translates into CASRPGTGGFGYEKLFF.

The chain has TRBV7-2 and TRBJ2-7; possibly TRBD1 for D (6 bases). There are 13 residues in the CDR3. Trimming pared 5 bases from V and 3 bases from J, leaving 11 bases between. CDR1 is SGHTA and CDR2 is FQGNSA in the germline V gene. The CDR3 coding sequence is TGTGCCAGCAGCCTTACAGGGTTCTACGAGCAGTACTTC. Translated, it gives CASSLTGFYEQYF.

The chain carries TRBV11-2 and TRBJ2-3, with 10 bases lining up with TRBD2. Trimming cost V 8 bases and J 4 bases; bases outside gene matches: 6. The CDR3 loop spans 14 amino acids. Germline V CDR1 and CDR2: SGHAT, FQNNGV. Here the CDR3 DNA reads TGTGCCAGCCGAAGCGGGGGGGCGGCAGATACGCAGTATTTT. It translates to CASRSGGAADTQYF.

V usage is TRBV4-1 and J usage is TRBJ1-6, with 8 bases identical to TRBD1. This CDR3 is 18 amino acids long. Germline V lookup: CDR1 MGHRA, CDR2 YSYEKL. The V gene end was trimmed by 0 bases and the J gene end by 1 base; junction bases not matched to a gene: 5. CDR3 loop: CASSQEAQGASYNSPLHF. As DNA, the CDR3 is TGCGCCAGCAGCCAAGAGGCCCAGGGGGCATCCTATAATTCACCCCTCCACTTT.